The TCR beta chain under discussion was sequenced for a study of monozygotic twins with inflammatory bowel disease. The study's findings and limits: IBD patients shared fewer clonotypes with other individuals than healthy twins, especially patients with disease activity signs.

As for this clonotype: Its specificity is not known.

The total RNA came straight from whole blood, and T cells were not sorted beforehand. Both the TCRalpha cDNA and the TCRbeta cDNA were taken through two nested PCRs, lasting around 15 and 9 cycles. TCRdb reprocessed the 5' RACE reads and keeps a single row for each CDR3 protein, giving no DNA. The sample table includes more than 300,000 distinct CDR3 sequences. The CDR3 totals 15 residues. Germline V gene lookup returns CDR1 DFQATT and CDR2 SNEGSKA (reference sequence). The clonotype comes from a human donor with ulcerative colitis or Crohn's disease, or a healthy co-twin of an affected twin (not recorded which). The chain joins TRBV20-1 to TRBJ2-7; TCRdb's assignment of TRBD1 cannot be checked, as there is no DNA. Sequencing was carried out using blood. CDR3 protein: CSAKGGRRSPYEQYF.